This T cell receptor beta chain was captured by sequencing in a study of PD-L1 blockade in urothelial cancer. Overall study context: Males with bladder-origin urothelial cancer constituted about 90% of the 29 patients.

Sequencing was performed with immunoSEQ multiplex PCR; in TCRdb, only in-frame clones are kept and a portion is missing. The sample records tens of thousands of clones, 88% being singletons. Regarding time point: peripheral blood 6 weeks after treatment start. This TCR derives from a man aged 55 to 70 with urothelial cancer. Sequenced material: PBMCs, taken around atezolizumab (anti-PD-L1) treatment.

The CDR3: CASSKEAGLNTEAFF. CDR3 DNA: TGTGCCAGCAGCAAAGAGGCAGGTCTGAACACTGAAGCTTTCTTT. V usage is TRBV21-1 and J usage is TRBJ1-1; no DNA check was done on the table's D call, TRBD1. TRBV21-1 is a pseudogene. The length of the CDR3 is 15 residues.